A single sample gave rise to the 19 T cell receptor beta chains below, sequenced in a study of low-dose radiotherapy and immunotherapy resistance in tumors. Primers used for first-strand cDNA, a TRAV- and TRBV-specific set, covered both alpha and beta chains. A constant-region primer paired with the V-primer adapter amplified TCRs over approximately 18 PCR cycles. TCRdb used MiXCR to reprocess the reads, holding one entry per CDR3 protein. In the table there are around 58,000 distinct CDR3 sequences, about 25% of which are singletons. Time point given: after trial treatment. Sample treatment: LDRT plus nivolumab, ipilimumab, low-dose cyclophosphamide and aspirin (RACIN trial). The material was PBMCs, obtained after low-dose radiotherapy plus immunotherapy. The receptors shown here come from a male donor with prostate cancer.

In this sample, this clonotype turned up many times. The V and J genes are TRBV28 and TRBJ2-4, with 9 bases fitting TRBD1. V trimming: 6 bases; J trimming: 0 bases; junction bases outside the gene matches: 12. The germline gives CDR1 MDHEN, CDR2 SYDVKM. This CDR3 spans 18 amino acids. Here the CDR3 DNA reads TGTGCCAGCAGCGGGACAGGGAGGGGGCGACTAGCCAAAAACATTCAGTACTTC. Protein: CASSGTGRGRLAKNIQYF.

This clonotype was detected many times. The CDR3 DNA is TGTGCCAGCAGCTTAGGGCCTCCGGGGGCCAACGTCCTGACTTTC. It translates to CASSLGPPGANVLTF. The V call is TRBV7-9, the J call TRBJ2-6; no reliable D call. Per the germline V gene, CDR1 is SEHNR and CDR2 is FQNEAQ (reference sequence). This CDR3 region has 15 residues. With 1 base removed from V and 4 bases from J, the gap between germline ends came to 8 bases.

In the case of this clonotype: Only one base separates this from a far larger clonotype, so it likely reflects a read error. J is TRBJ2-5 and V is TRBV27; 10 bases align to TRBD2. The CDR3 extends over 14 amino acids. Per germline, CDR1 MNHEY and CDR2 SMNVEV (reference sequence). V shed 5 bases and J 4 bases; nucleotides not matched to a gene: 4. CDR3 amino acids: CASSASGRSETQYF. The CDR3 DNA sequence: TGTGCCAGCAGTGCTAGCGGGAGATCAGAGACCCAGTACTTC.

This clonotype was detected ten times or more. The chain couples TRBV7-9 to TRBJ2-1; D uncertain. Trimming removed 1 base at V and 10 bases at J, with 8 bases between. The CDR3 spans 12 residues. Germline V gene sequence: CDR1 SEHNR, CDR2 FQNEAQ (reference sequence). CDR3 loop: CASSLESTEQFF. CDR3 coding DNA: TGTGCCAGCAGCTTAGAGTCCACGGAGCAGTTCTTC.

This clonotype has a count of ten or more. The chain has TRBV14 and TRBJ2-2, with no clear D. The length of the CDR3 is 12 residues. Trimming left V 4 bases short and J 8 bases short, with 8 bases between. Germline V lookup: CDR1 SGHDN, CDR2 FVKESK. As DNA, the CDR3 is TGTGCCAGCAGCCTGGGTCTAGGGGAGCTGTTTTTT. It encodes CASSLGLGELFF.

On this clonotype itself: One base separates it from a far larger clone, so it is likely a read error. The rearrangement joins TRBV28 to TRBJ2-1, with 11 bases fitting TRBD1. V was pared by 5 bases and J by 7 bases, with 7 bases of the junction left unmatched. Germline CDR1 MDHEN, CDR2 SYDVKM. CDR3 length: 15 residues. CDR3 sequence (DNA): TGTGCCAGCAGTGACTTGGACAGGGGGCCGAATGAGCAGTTCTTC. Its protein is CASSDLDRGPNEQFF.

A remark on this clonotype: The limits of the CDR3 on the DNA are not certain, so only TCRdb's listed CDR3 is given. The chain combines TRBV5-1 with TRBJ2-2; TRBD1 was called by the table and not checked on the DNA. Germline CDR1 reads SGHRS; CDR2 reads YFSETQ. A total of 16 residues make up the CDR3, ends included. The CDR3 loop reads CASGRDSSSGELFFFF.

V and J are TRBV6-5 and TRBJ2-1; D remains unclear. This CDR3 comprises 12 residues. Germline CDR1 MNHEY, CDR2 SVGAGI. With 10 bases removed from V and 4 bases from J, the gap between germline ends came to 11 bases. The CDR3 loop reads CATSRAYNEQFF. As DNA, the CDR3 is TGTGCCACATCGCGCGCGTACAATGAGCAGTTCTTC.

The CDR3 DNA reads as TGTGCCAGCGTCTCCCCGCCGGGACAGACTAACTATGGCTACACCTTC. This encodes CASVSPPGQTNYGYTF. The rearrangement uses TRBV28 and TRBJ1-2; 7 bases map to TRBD1. The CDR3 covers 16 residues. Per germline, CDR1 MDHEN and CDR2 SYDVKM. The ends lost 8 bases at V and 0 bases at J; junction bases unmatched: 12.

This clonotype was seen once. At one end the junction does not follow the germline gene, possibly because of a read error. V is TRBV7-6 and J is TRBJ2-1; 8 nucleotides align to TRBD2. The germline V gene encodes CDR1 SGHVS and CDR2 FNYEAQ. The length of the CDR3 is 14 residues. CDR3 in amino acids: CASSLKPGLEPTFF. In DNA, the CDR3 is TGTGCTAGCAGCCTAAAACCGGGACTAGAGCCGACCTTCTTC.

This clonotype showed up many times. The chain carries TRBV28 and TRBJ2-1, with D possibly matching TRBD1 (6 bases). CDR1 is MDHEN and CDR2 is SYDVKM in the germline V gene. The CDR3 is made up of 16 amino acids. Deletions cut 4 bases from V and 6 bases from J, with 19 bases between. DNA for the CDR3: TGTGCCAGCAGTTCTCAGCTAAGGACAGTGGCCAATGAGCAGTTCTTC. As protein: CASSSQLRTVANEQFF.

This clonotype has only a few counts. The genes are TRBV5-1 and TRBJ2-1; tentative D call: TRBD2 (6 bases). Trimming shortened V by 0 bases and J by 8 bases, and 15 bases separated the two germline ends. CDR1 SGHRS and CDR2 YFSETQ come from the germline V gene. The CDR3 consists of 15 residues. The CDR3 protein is CASSLASGTGYEQFF. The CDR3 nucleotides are TGCGCCAGCAGCTTGGCCTCCGGGACTGGCTATGAGCAGTTCTTC.

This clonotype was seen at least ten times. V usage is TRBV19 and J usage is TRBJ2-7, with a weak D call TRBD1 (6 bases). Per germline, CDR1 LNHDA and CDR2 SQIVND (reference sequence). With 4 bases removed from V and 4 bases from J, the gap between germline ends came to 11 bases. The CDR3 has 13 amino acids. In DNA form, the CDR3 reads TGTGCCAGTAGTAAGACCAGGGGTTACGAGCAGTACTTC. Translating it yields CASSKTRGYEQYF.

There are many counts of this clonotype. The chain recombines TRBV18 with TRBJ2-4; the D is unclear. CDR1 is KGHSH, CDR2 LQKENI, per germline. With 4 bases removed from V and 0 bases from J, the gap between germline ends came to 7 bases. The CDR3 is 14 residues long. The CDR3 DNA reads TGTGCCAGCTCACTAGAATTAGCCAAAAACATTCAGTACTTC. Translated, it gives CASSLELAKNIQYF.

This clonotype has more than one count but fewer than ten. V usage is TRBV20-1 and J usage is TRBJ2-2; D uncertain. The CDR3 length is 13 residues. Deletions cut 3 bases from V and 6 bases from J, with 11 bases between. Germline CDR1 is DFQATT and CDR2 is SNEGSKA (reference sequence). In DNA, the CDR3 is TGCAGTGCTAGGGTTTATAGTTCCGGGGAGCTGTTTTTT. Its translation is CSARVYSSGELFF.

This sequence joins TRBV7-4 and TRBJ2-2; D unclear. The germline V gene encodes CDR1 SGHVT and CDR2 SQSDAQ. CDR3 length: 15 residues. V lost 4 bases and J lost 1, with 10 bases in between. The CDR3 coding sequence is TGTGCCAGCAGCTCCGGCTTGGGGAACACCGGGGAGCTGTTTTTT. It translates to CASSSGLGNTGELFF. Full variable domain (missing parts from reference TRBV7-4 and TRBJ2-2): GAGVSQSPRYKVAKRGRDVALRCDSISGHVTLYWYRQTLGQGSEVLTYSQSDAQRDKSGRPSGRFSAERPERSVSTLKIQRTEQGDSAVYLCASSSGLGNTGELFFGEGSRLTVL.

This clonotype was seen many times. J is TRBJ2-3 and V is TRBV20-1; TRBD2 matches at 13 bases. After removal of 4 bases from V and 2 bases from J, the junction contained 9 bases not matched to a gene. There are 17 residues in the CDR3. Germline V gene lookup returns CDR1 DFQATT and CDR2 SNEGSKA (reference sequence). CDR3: CSAKGIGTSGTTDTQYF. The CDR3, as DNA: TGCAGTGCTAAGGGGATCGGGACTAGCGGGACCACAGATACGCAGTATTTT.

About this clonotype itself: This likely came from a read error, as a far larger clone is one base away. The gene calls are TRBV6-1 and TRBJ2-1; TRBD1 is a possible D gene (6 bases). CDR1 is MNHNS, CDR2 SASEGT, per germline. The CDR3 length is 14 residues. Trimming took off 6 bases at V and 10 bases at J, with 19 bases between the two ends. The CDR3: CASRAGDHSYEQFF. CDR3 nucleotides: TGTGCCAGCAGAGCAGGGGATCACTCCTACGAGCAGTTCTTC.

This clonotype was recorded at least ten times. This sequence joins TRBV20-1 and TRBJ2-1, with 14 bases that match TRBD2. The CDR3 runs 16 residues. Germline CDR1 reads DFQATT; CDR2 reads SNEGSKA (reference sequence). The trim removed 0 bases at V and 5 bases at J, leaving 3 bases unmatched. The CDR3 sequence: CSARDMTSGGDNEQFF. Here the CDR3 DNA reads TGCAGTGCTAGAGATATGACTAGCGGGGGGGACAATGAGCAGTTCTTC.